The following is a TCR beta chain sequence with its context. This entry comes from a study of blood T cell repertoires in COVID-19. Across the whole study: Specimens from acute and convalescent COVID-19 originated in the United States, Italy and Spain. T cells, B-cell-depleted T cells, or PBMCs provided the cDNA or gDNA that served as material.

TCRdb's copy holds only in-frame clones and misses some; the assay was immunoSEQ multiplex PCR. The sample consists of roughly 39,000 clones, 85% of them appearing once. CDR3 length: 16 residues. Trimming took 3 bases from V and 4 from J; bases not matched to a gene: 9. Germline V gene sequence: CDR1 SGHDT, CDR2 YYEEEE. This receptor was taken from a human donor in a cohort sampled during active COVID-19. V gene TRBV5-6 combines with J gene TRBJ1-3, with TRBD1 identical over 8 bases. Sequencing was done on a sample of peripheral blood. The CDR3 nucleotides are TGTGCCAGCAGCTCCGCAGGGGGCGGGAAAGGAAACACCATATATTTT. This sequence encodes CASSSAGGGKGNTIYF.